This T cell receptor beta chain was found in a study of T cell responses to AZD1222 COVID-19 vaccine. Regarding the study as a whole: Sampling that yielded the repertoires occurred only after the peak T cell response. The donors showed a predominance of white British ancestry and of females, with possible underestimation of clonal diversity. Only six people who got AZD1222 tested seropositive at baseline.

Clones were sequenced by immunoSEQ multiplex PCR, and TCRdb holds only the in-frame ones, with some missing. Altogether over 150,000 clones are present, over 85% being singletons, with the ten largest covering around 1%. Worth noting for this clone: Its matching antigen is unknown.

Pooled together were second doses at about 4 or about 12 weeks. With 0 bases removed from V and 6 bases from J, the gap between germline ends came to 14 bases. Germline CDR1 and CDR2: SGHRS and YFSETQ. The CDR3 consists of 15 residues. The source is an adult who received the AZD1222 COVID-19 vaccine. The material sequenced was peripheral blood, taken 28 days after the second AZD1222 dose. The chain is built from TRBV5-1 and TRBJ2-3; D unclear. The CDR3 DNA reads as TGCGCCAGCAGCTTGGGGACCCCGACTCCCGATACGCAGTATTTT. Translating gives CASSLGTPTPDTQYF.